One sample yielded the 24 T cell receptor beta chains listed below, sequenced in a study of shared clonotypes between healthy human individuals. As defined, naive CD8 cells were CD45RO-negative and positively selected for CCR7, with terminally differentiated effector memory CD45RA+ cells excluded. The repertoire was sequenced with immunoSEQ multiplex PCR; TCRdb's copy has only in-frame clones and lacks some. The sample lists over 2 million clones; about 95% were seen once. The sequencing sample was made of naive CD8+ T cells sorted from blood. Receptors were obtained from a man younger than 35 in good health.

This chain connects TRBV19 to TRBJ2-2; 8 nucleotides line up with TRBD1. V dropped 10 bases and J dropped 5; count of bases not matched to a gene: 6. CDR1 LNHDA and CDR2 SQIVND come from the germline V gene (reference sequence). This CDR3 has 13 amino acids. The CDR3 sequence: CATGQGRTGELFF. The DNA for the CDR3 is TGTGCCACCGGACAGGGAAGGACCGGGGAGCTGTTTTTT.

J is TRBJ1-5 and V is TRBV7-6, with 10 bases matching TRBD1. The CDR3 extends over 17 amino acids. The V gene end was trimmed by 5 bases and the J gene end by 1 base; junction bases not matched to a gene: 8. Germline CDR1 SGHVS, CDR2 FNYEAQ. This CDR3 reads CASSIGQGVGSNQPQHF. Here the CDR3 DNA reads TGTGCCAGCAGCATAGGACAGGGGGTCGGGAGCAATCAGCCCCAGCATTTT.

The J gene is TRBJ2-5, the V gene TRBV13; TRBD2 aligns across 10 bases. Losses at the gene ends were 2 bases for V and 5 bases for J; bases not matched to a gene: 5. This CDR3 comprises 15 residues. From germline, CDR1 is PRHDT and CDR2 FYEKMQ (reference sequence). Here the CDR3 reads CASSLQRGGQETQYF. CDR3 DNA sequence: TGTGCCAGCAGCTTACAGCGGGGGGGCCAGGAGACCCAGTACTTC.

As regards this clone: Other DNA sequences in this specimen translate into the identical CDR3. CDR3 nucleotides: TGTGCCAGCAGTTACTCGGGCAGTGGCGAGCAGTACTTC. Translation: CASSYSGSGEQYF. The rearrangement joins TRBV6-5 to TRBJ2-7, with unresolved D. CDR1 MNHEY and CDR2 SVGAGI come from the germline V gene. This CDR3 contains 13 residues. V lost 0 bases to trimming and J lost 6 bases, with 9 bases between them.

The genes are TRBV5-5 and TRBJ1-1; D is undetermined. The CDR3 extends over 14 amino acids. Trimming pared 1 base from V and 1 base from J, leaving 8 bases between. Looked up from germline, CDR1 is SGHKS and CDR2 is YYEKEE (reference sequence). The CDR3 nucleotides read TGTGCCAGCAGCTTGCAGGATCCGAACACTGAAGCTTTCTTT. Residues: CASSLQDPNTEAFF.

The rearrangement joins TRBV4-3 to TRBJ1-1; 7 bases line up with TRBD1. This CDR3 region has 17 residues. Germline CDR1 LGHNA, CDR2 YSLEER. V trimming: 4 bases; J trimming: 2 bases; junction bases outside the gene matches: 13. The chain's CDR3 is CASSRLRGGAFNTEAFF. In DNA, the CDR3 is TGCGCCAGCAGCCGGCTCCGAGGGGGCGCTTTCAACACTGAAGCTTTCTTT.

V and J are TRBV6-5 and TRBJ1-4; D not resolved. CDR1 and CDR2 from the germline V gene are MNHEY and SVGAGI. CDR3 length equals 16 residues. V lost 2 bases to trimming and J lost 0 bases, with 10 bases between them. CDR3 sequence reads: CASSYQMAATNEKLFF. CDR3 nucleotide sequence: TGTGCCAGCAGTTACCAGATGGCAGCAACTAATGAAAAACTGTTTTTT.

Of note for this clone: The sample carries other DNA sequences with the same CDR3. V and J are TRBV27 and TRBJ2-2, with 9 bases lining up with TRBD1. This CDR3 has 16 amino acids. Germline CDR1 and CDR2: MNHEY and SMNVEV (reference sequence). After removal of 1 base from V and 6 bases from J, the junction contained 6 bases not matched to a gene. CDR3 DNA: TGTGCCAGCAGTTTATTAGAGACAGGGGGGTCCGGGGAGCTGTTTTTT. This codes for CASSLLETGGSGELFF.

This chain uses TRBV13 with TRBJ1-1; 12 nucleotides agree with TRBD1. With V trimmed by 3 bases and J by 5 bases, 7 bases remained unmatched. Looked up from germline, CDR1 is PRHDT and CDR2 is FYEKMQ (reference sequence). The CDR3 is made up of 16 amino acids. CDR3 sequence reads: CASSLGQGAVGTEAFF. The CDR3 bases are TGTGCCAGCAGCTTGGGACAGGGGGCGGTCGGGACTGAAGCTTTCTTT.

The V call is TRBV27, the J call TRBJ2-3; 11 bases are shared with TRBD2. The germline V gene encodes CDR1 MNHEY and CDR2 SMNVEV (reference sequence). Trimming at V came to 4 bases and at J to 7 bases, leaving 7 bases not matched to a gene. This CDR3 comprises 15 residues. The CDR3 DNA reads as TGTGCCAGCAGTTATAGCGGGGGGGATGTAAATACGCAGTATTTT. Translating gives CASSYSGGDVNTQYF.

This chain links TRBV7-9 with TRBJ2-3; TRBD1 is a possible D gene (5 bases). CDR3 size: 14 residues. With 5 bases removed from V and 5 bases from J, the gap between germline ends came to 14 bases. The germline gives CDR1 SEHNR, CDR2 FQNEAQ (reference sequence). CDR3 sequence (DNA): TGTGCCAGCAGCCCGGAGACAGACCGAGATACGCAGTATTTT. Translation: CASSPETDRDTQYF.

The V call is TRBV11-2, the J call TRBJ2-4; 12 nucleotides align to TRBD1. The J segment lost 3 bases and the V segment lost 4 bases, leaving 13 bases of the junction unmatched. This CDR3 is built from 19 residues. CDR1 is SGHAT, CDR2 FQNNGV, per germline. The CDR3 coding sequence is TGTGCCAGCAGCTCGCTCCTCCCCGGGACAGGGGGCCTCAAAAACATTCAGTACTTC. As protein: CASSSLLPGTGGLKNIQYF.

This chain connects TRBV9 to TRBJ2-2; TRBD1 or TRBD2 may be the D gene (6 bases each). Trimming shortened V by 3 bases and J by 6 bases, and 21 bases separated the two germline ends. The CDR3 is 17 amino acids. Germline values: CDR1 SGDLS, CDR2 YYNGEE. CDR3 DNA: TGTGCCAGCAGCGGGCTCGACCCTAGGGGGGTGCCCGGGGAGCTGTTTTTT. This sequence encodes CASSGLDPRGVPGELFF.

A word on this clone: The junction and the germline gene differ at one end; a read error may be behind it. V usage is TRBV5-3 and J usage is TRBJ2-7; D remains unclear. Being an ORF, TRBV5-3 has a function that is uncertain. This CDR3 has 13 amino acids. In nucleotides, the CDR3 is TGTGCCAGAAGCTTTGGCACCTCCTGCGAGCAGTACTTC. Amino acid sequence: CARSFGTSCEQYF.

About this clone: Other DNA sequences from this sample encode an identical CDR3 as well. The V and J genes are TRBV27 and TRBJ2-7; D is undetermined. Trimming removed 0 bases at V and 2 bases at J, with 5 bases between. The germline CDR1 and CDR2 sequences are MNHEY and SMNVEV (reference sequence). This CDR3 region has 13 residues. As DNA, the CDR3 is TGTGCCAGCAGTTTATCTCCGGCCTACGAGCAGTACTTC. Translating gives CASSLSPAYEQYF.

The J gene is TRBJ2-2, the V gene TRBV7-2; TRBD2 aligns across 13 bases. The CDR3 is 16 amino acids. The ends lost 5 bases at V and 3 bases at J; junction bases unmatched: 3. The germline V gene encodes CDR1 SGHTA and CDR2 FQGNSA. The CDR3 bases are TGTGCCAGCAGCCTGGGACTAGCGGGATACACCGGGGAGCTGTTTTTT. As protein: CASSLGLAGYTGELFF. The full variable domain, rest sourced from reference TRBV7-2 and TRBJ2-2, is GAGVSQSPSNKVTEKGKDVELRCDPISGHTALYWYRQSLGQGLEFLIYFQGNSAPDKSGLPSDRFSAERTGGSVSTLTIQRTQQEDSAVYLCASSLGLAGYTGELFFGEGSRLTVL.

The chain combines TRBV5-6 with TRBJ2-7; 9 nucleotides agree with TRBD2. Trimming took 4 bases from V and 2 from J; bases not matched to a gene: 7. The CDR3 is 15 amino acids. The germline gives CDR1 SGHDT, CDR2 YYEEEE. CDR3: CASSVLAGETYEQYF. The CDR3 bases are TGTGCCAGCAGCGTCTTAGCGGGGGAGACCTACGAGCAGTACTTC.

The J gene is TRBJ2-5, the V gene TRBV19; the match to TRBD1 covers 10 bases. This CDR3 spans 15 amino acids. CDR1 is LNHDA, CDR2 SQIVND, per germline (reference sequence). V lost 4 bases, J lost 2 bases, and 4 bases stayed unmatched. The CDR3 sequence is CASSRQGAGQETQYF. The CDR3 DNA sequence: TGTGCCAGTAGTAGACAGGGGGCAGGGCAAGAGACCCAGTACTTC.

DNA of the CDR3: TGTGCCAGTAGTAAGCCAAGAGATGGGAACACTGAAGCTTTCTTT. This translates into CASSKPRDGNTEAFF. The gene calls are TRBV19 and TRBJ1-1; the D is unclear. There are 15 residues in the CDR3. Germline CDR1 and CDR2: LNHDA and SQIVND (reference sequence). V was clipped by 4 bases and J by 1 base, with 13 bases between them.

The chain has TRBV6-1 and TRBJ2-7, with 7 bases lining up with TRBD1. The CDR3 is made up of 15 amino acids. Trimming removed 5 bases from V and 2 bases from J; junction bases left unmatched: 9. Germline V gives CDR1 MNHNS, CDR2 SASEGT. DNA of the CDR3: TGTGCCAGCAGTTCCGGACAGGCTATTGCCTACGAGCAGTACTTC. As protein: CASSSGQAIAYEQYF.

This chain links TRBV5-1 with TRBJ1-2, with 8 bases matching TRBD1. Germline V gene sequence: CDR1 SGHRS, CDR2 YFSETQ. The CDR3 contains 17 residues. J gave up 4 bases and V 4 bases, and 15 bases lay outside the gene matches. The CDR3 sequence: CASSPVPADRGLYGYTF. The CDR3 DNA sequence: TGCGCCAGCAGCCCCGTACCAGCTGACAGGGGACTCTATGGCTACACCTTC.

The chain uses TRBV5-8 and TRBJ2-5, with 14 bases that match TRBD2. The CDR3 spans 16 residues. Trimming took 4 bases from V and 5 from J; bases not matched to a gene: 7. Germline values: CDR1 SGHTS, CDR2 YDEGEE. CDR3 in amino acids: CASSEGLAGDGETQYF. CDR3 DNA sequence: TGTGCCAGCAGCGAGGGACTAGCGGGAGACGGTGAGACCCAGTACTTC.

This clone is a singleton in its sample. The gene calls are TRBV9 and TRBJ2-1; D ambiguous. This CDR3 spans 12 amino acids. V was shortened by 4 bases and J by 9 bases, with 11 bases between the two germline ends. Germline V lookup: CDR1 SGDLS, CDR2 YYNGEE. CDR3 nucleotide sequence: TGTGCCAGCAGCCCCAGTTTCCGTGAGCAGTTCTTC. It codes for CASSPSFREQFF.

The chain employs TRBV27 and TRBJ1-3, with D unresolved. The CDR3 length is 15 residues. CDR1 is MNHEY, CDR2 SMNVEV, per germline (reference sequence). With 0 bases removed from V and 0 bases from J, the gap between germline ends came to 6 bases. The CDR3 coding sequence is TGTGCCAGCAGTTTATCCGGATTCTCTGGAAACACCATATATTTT. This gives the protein CASSLSGFSGNTIYF.